Here is one TCR beta chain with its context. The data belong to a study of blood T cell repertoires in COVID-19. Overall study context: Collection of acute and convalescent COVID-19 samples took place in the United States, Italy and Spain. PBMCs, B-cell-depleted T cells, or T cells were the source of the cDNA or gDNA that made up the material.

Per the original methods: Amplified reference gene primers provided the basis for estimating nucleated cell counts. Some clones are missing from TCRdb's copy, which holds only in-frame ones; the method was immunoSEQ multiplex PCR. V and J calls and clone size follow that table, whereas D and trimming were derived from the DNA. The sample holds hundreds of thousands of clones, around 90% seen once. Germline V gene sequence: CDR1 KGHDR, CDR2 SFDVKD. V shed 6 bases, J shed 8 bases, and the junction held 11 bases outside the gene matches. This CDR3 is 15 amino acids long. The rearrangement links TRBV24-1 to TRBJ2-3; TRBD1 matches 9 bases. This TCR came from a man aged 60 to 69 who had recovered from COVID-19. The specimen sequenced was peripheral blood. The CDR3 sequence is CATSPPGGQGFTQYF. As DNA, the CDR3 is TGTGCCACCAGTCCCCCGGGAGGACAGGGGTTTACGCAGTATTTT.